This passage covers 9 T cell receptor beta chains from one sample sequenced in a study of blood T cell repertoires in COVID-19. Method: immunoSEQ multiplex PCR; TCRdb's copy keeps in-frame clones and lacks some. This sample has 390,000 or so clones, with 86% found just once. The sequencing sample was made of peripheral blood. The receptors here all came from a woman younger than 45 with active or convalescent COVID-19.

The chain carries TRBV7-9 and TRBJ1-1; the match to TRBD1 covers 11 bases. The CDR3 sequence is 19 residues long. V was clipped by 8 bases and J by 1 base; unmatched bases: 18. Germline CDR1 reads SEHNR; CDR2 reads FQNEAQ (reference sequence). As DNA, the CDR3 is TGTGCCAGCCTGGGACAGGGGGTTTTTCACCTCCCCCAGAACACTGAAGCTTTCTTT. This codes for CASLGQGVFHLPQNTEAFF.

The chain employs TRBV6-1 and TRBJ1-5; D possibly corresponds to TRBD1 (5 bases). The CDR3 is made up of 16 amino acids. V was cut by 4 bases and J by 2 bases, with 15 bases left in between. CDR1 and CDR2 (germline): MNHNS, SASEGT. The CDR3 here is CASSGLQGLGNQPQHF. The CDR3, as DNA: TGTGCCAGCAGTGGATTGCAGGGTTTGGGCAATCAGCCCCAGCATTTT.

This chain connects TRBV30 to TRBJ1-5; 9 bases are a match to TRBD1. The CDR3 extends over 13 amino acids. From germline, CDR1 is GTSNPN and CDR2 SVGIG (reference sequence). V lost 5 bases, J lost 5 bases, and 4 bases stayed unmatched. The CDR3 nucleotides are TGTGCCTGGCAGGACAGGGGTCATCAGCCCCAGCATTTT. As protein: CAWQDRGHQPQHF. The complete variable domain, with remaining parts taken from reference TRBV30 and TRBJ1-5, reads SQTIHQWPATLVQPVGSPLSLECTVEGTSNPNLYWYRQAAGRGLQLLFYSVGIGQISSEVPQNLSASRPQDRQFILSSKKLLLSDSGFYLCAWQDRGHQPQHFGDGTRLSIL.

The V call is TRBV30, the J call TRBJ2-1; D unclear. Germline V CDR1 and CDR2: GTSNPN, SVGIG (reference sequence). V was trimmed by 2 bases and J by 4 bases, leaving 6 bases between them. The CDR3 contains 12 residues. The CDR3 region has the DNA TGTGCCTGGAGTTCCCAGTACAATGAGCAGTTCTTC. Its protein is CAWSSQYNEQFF.

With regard to this clone: This sample includes further DNA sequences coding for the same CDR3. The chain has TRBV6-1 and TRBJ2-7, with unresolved D. CDR3 size: 12 residues. V shed 0 bases and J shed 4 bases, with 4 bases lying between them. Per the germline V gene, CDR1 is MNHNS and CDR2 is SASEGT. CDR3 sequence (DNA): TGTGCCAGCAGTGAAGCGCGGTACGAGCAGTACTTC. Translating gives CASSEARYEQYF.

This clone was counted a few times. The rearrangement joins TRBV19 to TRBJ1-2; the match to TRBD1 covers 7 bases. V trimming: 5 bases; J trimming: 4 bases; junction bases outside the gene matches: 13. The V gene's germline CDR1 is LNHDA and CDR2 SQIVND (reference sequence). The CDR3 totals 16 residues. CDR3 region: CASSAGGRQGPYGYTF. DNA for the CDR3: TGTGCCAGTAGTGCGGGGGGGCGACAGGGCCCCTATGGCTACACCTTC.

V usage is TRBV29-1 and J usage is TRBJ1-1; 8 bases line up with TRBD1. This CDR3 comprises 13 residues. The germline CDR1 and CDR2 sequences are SQVTM and ANQGSEA. V was pared by 4 bases and J by 4 bases, with 5 bases of the junction left unmatched. In DNA, the CDR3 is TGCAGCGTTGGAGTAGACAGGGGCACTGAAGCTTTCTTT. Protein product: CSVGVDRGTEAFF.

V and J are TRBV5-4 and TRBJ1-2; TRBD1 might be the D (5 bases). Trimming stripped 0 bases from V and 6 bases from J, with 18 bases between. Per germline, CDR1 SGHNT and CDR2 YYREEE (reference sequence). The CDR3 spans 16 residues. The CDR3 here is CASSLGTLQGRDGYTF. For the CDR3, the DNA is TGTGCCAGCAGCTTGGGTACACTCCAGGGTAGGGATGGCTACACCTTC.

Comments on this clone: The sample has other DNA sequences that encode this CDR3 too. The chain uses TRBV27 and TRBJ2-1; 8 bases are shared with TRBD1. Per the germline V gene, CDR1 is MNHEY and CDR2 is SMNVEV (reference sequence). Losses at the gene ends were 5 bases for V and 1 base for J; bases not matched to a gene: 4. This CDR3 is 15 amino acids long. CDR3 in amino acids: CASSLGQGSYNEQFF. CDR3 in DNA: TGTGCCAGCAGTCTCGGACAGGGTTCCTACAATGAGCAGTTCTTC.